A selection of T cell receptor beta chains follows, all from one sample in a study of cytomegalovirus exposure and HLA in healthy donors. Only in-frame clones appear in the TCRdb table, and some are missing; sequencing was by immunoSEQ multiplex PCR. This sample carries 71,000 or so clones, approximately 95% of them seen once, and the ten largest clones take about 2.1%. Sequencing was done on a sample of PBMCs. These receptors originate from a woman aged 18 to 35 in good health and CMV-seronegative. Both conserved end residues are part of each CDR3. D genes are given only for firm matches. The size of a clone is reported for some rows only, either as once, few or many, or as a class for expanded clones.

>TRBV7-9|TRBD2|TRBJ2-3|.
TGTGCCAGCAGCCCACTCGGACTAGCGGGGGACACAGATACGCAGTATTTT
CASSPLGLAGDTDTQYF
>TRBV29-1|.|TRBJ2-7|.
TGCAGCGTTGAAGATTCGGTGGAGCAGTACTTC
CSVEDSVEQYF
>TRBV4-1|TRBD1|TRBJ2-3|.
TGCGCCAGCAGCCCGGGACAGCGGCACTTGGCAGATACGCAGTATTTT
CASSPGQRHLADTQYF
>TRBV11-3|TRBD2|TRBJ2-2|.
TGTGCCAGTATGGGACTAGCGGGAATCTACAACACCGGGGAGCTGTTTTTT
CASMGLAGIYNTGELFF
>TRBV7-6|TRBD1|TRBJ2-5|few
TGTGCCAGCACCCCCACAGGGGCCCCAGAGACCCAGTACTTC
CASTPTGAPETQYF
>TRBV29-1|TRBD2|TRBJ2-7|once
TGCAGCGCCGAGACTAGCGGATACGAGCAGTACTTC
CSAETSGYEQYF
>TRBV28|.|TRBJ2-7|.
TGTGCCAGCAGTCTTACAGGGTATCGGTCCTACGAGCAGTACTTC
CASSLTGYRSYEQYF
>TRBV19|TRBD2|TRBJ2-3|.
TGTGCCAGTGTCAGCGGGAGGGACACAGATACGCAGTATTTT
CASVSGRDTDTQYF
>TRBV27|TRBD2|TRBJ2-5|.
TGTGCCAGCAGCCCTCCTCCGGGACTAGCGGGAGAAGAGACCCAGTACTTC
CASSPPPGLAGEETQYF
>TRBV18|.|TRBJ2-5|.
TGTGCCAGCTCACCGGTACAGCAAGAGACCCAGTACTTC
CASSPVQQETQYF
>TRBV19|.|TRBJ2-1|.
TGTGCCAGTAGTCAGACGGGAACCTCCTACAATGAGCAGTTCTTC
CASSQTGTSYNEQFF
>TRBV28|.|TRBJ2-7|.
TGTGCCAGCAGCCCATCTGGACTCTCTAACGAGCAGTACTTC
CASSPSGLSNEQYF
>TRBV19|.|TRBJ2-5|.
TGTGCCAGTAGTATTAGCAGGGACCAAGAGACCCAGTACTTC
CASSISRDQETQYF
>TRBV5-6|.|TRBJ1-1|.
TGTGCCAGCAGCTTGGGGTCGGGGGGCCGAACTGAAGCTTTCTTT
CASSLGSGGRTEAFF
>TRBV27|.|TRBJ2-2|once
TGTGCCAGCAGCCTTCCCCCCGGGGAGCTGTTTTTT
CASSLPPGELFF
>TRBV27|TRBD1|TRBJ2-7|.
TGTGCCAGCAGTTCGGACAGGGTACTGCTCCCCTACGAGCAGTACTTC
CASSSDRVLLPYEQYF
>TRBV14|TRBD2|TRBJ2-1|.
TGTGCCAGCAGCCATGATCTAGCGGGAGGATACAATGAGCAGTTCTTC
CASSHDLAGGYNEQFF
>TRBV7-8|TRBD2|TRBJ2-1|.
TGTGCCAGCAGCTTGGGGACTAATGCGCTAAGGCAGTTCTTC
CASSLGTNALRQFF
>TRBV5-4|TRBD2|TRBJ2-1|once
TGTGCCAGCAGCTTGGAAGGACTAGCGGGAGGGCCGCGGTACAATGAGCAGTTCTTC
CASSLEGLAGGPRYNEQFF
>TRBV6-6|.|TRBJ1-4|.
TGTGCCAGCATTAAGGGGCTTGGAACTAATGAAAAACTGTTTTTT
CASIKGLGTNEKLFF
>TRBV19|.|TRBJ1-5|.
TGTGCCAGTAGTATCGGGGGAGTGGGCAATCAGCCCCAGCATTTT
CASSIGGVGNQPQHF
>TRBV2|.|TRBJ2-3|.
TGTGCCAGCAGTTTCCAGGGGGATACGCAGTATTTT
CASSFQGDTQYF
>TRBV2|TRBD1|TRBJ2-7|once
TGTGCCAGCAGAGGGACAGGGGTTAGGAACGAGCAGTACTTC
CASRGTGVRNEQYF
>TRBV7-8|TRBD1|TRBJ2-7|.
TGTGCCAGCAGCTTACCCGGACAGGGGGCGCCCAACGAGCAGTACTTC
CASSLPGQGAPNEQYF
>TRBV7-2|TRBD2|TRBJ2-5|.
TGTGCCAGCAGCCAAAGCGGGGGGCGACAAGAGACCCAGTACTTC
CASSQSGGRQETQYF
>TRBV5-1|TRBD1|TRBJ1-1|.
TGCGCCAGCAAACGAGACAGGGGGCGAACTGAAGCTTTCTTT
CASKRDRGRTEAFF
>TRBV19|TRBD1|TRBJ1-5|once
TGTGCCAGTAGTATTCTTCCGGGACAGGGTAATCAGCCCCAGCATTTT
CASSILPGQGNQPQHF
>TRBV15|TRBD1|TRBJ2-3|.
TGTGCCACCAGCAGTACTCCGGGACAGGGCACAGATACGCAGTATTTT
CATSSTPGQGTDTQYF
>TRBV25-1|TRBD2|TRBJ2-3|.
TGTGCCAGCAGTGAAGGGGTAGCGGGGGGGCCGGATACGCAGTATTTT
CASSEGVAGGPDTQYF
>TRBV28|TRBD2|TRBJ2-7|.
TGTGCCATTAGTAGCGGGAGGCTCTCCTACGAGCAGTACTTC
CAISSGRLSYEQYF
>TRBV9|.|TRBJ2-2|.
TGTGCCAGCAGCGTAGAAGATAGGACAGTTATCGGGGAGCTGTTTTTT
CASSVEDRTVIGELFF
>TRBV7-8|.|TRBJ1-2|.
TGTGCCAGCAGCCCCCCCGCACAGGAATACTATGGCTACACCTTC
CASSPPAQEYYGYTF
>TRBV7-7|.|TRBJ1-3|.
TGTGCTAGCAGCTTCTCAAAAGTGGGTTTAGCGTCTGGAAACACCATATATTTT
CASSFSKVGLASGNTIYF
>TRBV12-5|TRBD1|TRBJ1-5|few
TGTGCTAGCTCGACCGGGACAGCTAGCAATCAGCCCCAGCATTTT
CASSTGTASNQPQHF
>TRBV2|TRBD2|TRBJ2-3|.
TGTGCCAGCAGCCGAACGGGACTAGCGGGGGGGAAAGATACGCAGTATTTT
CASSRTGLAGGKDTQYF
>TRBV11-2|.|TRBJ1-2|.
TGTGCCAGCAGCCTTCAGACAGTACGCGGCTACACCTTC
CASSLQTVRGYTF
>TRBV5-1|TRBD2|TRBJ2-2|.
TGCGCCAGCAGCTTAGGACTAGCGGAGAACACCGGGGAGCTGTTTTTT
CASSLGLAENTGELFF
>TRBV21-1|.|TRBJ2-5|.
TGTGCCAGCAGCAAAGGGCGGGAAGACCAAGAGACCCAGTACTTC
CASSKGREDQETQYF
>TRBV5-1|TRBD2|TRBJ2-7|.
TGCGCCAGCAGCTTGGGGGCTAGCGGGTTCCCTGGGGACGAGCAGTACTTC
CASSLGASGFPGDEQYF
>TRBV7-9|.|TRBJ2-7|.
TGTGCCAGCAGCTTAACAGGTAGCTCCTACGAGCAGTACTTC
CASSLTGSSYEQYF
>TRBV20-1|.|TRBJ2-2|.
TGCAGTGCCACAGAGCAGGGGTGGATGTTTTTT
CSATEQGWMFF
>TRBV7-8|TRBD2|TRBJ2-1|.
TGTGCCAGCAGCACGCACCTAGCGGATGGTTGGGATGAGCAGTTCTTC
CASSTHLADGWDEQFF
>TRBV4-1|.|TRBJ2-7|once
TGCGCCAGCAGCCAAGTGGGCAGGGTCTACGAGCAGTACTTC
CASSQVGRVYEQYF
>TRBV7-2|.|TRBJ1-6|.
TGTGCCAGCAGTCCGGGACATACTAATTCACCCCTCCACTTT
CASSPGHTNSPLHF
>TRBV11-2|.|TRBJ2-5|once
TGTGCCAGCAGCCCAGGGGTGGAGACCCAGTACTTC
CASSPGVETQYF
>TRBV30|TRBD2|TRBJ2-3|.
TGTGCCTGGAGTCCATTCTTTCCCGGGACTAGCAGAGATACGCAGTATTTT
CAWSPFFPGTSRDTQYF
>TRBV28|TRBD1|TRBJ1-4|.
TGTGCCAGCAGCCCCGGACAGGGGATTGAAAAACTGTTTTTT
CASSPGQGIEKLFF
>TRBV6-5|.|TRBJ2-3|.
TGTGCCAGCAGGGCACAGACTAGGTCAGATACGCAGTATTTT
CASRAQTRSDTQYF
>TRBV6-6|.|TRBJ2-2|.
TGTGCCAGCAGCCGGCCAGGGGTGGACACCGGGGAGCTGTTTTTT
CASSRPGVDTGELFF
>TRBV7-2|TRBD2|TRBJ2-7|.
TGTGCCAGCAGCAGACTAGCGGGGGGCCCCTACGAGCAGTACTTC
CASSRLAGGPYEQYF
>TRBV7-9|.|TRBJ2-3|.
TGTGCCAGTGCTTTAGACACAGATACGCAGTATTTT
CASALDTDTQYF